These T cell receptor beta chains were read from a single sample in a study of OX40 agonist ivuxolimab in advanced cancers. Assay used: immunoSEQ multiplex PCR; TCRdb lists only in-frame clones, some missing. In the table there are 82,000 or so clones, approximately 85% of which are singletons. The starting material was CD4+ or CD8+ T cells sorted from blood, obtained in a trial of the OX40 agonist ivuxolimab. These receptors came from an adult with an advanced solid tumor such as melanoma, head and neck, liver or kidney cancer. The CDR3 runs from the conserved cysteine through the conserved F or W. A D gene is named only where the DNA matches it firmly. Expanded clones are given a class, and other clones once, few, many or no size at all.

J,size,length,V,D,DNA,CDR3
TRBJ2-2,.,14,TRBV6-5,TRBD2,TGTGCCAGCAGTTTCCGGGGGGGAACCGGGGAGCTGTTTTTT,CASSFRGGTGELFF
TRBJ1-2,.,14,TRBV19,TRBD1,TGTGCCAGTAGTCTGGGACAGGGGGCCCATGGCTACACCTTC,CASSLGQGAHGYTF
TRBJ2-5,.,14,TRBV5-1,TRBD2,TGCGCCAGCAACCCCGGACTAGCGACGGAGACCCAGTACTTC,CASNPGLATETQYF
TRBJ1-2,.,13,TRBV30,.,TGTGCCTCTAAGGGGGAAAGGAACTATGGCTACACCTTC,CASKGERNYGYTF
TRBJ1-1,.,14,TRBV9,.,TGTGCCAGCAGCGTAGCCAGTTTGAACACTGAAGCTTTCTTT,CASSVASLNTEAFF
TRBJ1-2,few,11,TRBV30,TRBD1,TGTGCCTGGAGCCTGGGACAGTCCTACACCTTC,CAWSLGQSYTF
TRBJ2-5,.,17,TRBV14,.,TGTGCCAGCAGCCGCCACCCCTCAAGGTTCGGCCAAGAGACCCAGTACTTC,CASSRHPSRFGQETQYF
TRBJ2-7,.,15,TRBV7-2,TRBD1,TGTGCCAGCAGCCTCACAGGGGCCGGTGCAGACGAGCAGTACTTC,CASSLTGAGADEQYF
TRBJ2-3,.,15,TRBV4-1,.,TGCGCCAGCAGCCAAGAATGGCAGACTACAGATACGCAGTATTTT,CASSQEWQTTDTQYF
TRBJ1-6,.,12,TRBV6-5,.,TGTGCCAGCAGTCCTAATAATTCACCCCTCCACTTT,CASSPNNSPLHF
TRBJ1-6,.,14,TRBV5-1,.,TGCGCCAGCAGCTTTTCAGGGGAAGGTTCACCCCTCCACTTT,CASSFSGEGSPLHF
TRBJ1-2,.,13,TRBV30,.,TGTGCCTGGGGAGGACCGAGGCACTATGGCTACACCTTC,CAWGGPRHYGYTF
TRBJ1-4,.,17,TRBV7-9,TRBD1,TGTGCCAGCAGCGTCGGACAGGGGGCGAGGACTAATGAAAAACTGTTTTTT,CASSVGQGARTNEKLFF
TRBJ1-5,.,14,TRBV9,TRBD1,TGTGCCAGCAGCACCAGGGGGCAACGGGAGCCCCAGCATTTT,CASSTRGQREPQHF
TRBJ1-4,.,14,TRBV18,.,TGTGCCAGCTCACCCACGGACGAAGGCGGAAAACTGTTTTTT,CASSPTDEGGKLFF
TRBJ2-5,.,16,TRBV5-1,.,TGCGCCAGCAGCTTCCAGCAGGGTGGGATTGGGGAGACCCAGTACTTC,CASSFQQGGIGETQYF